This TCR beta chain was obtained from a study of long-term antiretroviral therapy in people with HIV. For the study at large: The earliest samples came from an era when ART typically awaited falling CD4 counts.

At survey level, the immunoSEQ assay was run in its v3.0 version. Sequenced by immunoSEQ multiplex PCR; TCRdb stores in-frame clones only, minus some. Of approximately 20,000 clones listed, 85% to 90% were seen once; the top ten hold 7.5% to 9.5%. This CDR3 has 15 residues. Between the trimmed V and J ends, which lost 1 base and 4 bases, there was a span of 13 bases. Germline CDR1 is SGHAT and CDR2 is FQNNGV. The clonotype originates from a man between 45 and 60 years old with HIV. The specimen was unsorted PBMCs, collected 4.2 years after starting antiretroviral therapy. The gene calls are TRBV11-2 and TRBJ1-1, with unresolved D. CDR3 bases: TGTGCCAGCAGCTTAGCGGTCAGTCAGGTCACTGAAGCTTTCTTT. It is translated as CASSLAVSQVTEAFF.